One and the same sample provided the 31 T cell receptor beta chains below, sequenced in a study of spatial heterogeneity in lung cancer. Documented time point: sample taken at primary tumor resection. The study sequenced unsorted whole RNA from tumor, nontumor lung or frozen PBMC. MiXCR, run by TCRdb on the 5' RACE reads, gives a single entry per CDR3 protein. This repertoire shows 89,000 or so distinct CDR3 sequences, approximately 20% found once; its top ten account for roughly 6.2%. Sample: PBMCs, taken at surgery. The receptor set was obtained from a male donor with early-stage non-small cell lung cancer.

This clonotype was found a few times. The rearrangement links TRBV2 to TRBJ1-1; TRBD1 is a possible D gene (5 bases). Between the trimmed V and J ends, which lost 9 bases and 1 base, there was a span of 6 bases. The germline CDR1 and CDR2 sequences are SNHLY and FYNNEI. The CDR3 extends over 11 amino acids. This chain's CDR3 is CASGGNTEAFF. For the CDR3, the DNA is TGTGCCAGTGGGGGGAACACTGAAGCTTTCTTT.

The rearrangement links TRBV24-1 to TRBJ1-2, with 10 bases matching TRBD1. CDR3 size: 11 residues. V shed 11 bases and J 7 bases; nucleotides not matched to a gene: 3. CDR1 and CDR2 from the germline V gene are KGHDR and SFDVKD. CDR3 amino acids: CASGTGAGYTF. CDR3 in DNA: TGTGCCAGCGGGACAGGGGCTGGCTACACCTTC.

This clonotype showed up just a few times. The chain joins TRBV28 to TRBJ2-1; possibly TRBD1 for D (6 bases). The CDR3 has 17 amino acids. Germline V CDR1 and CDR2: MDHEN, SYDVKM. Trimming took off 4 bases at V and 0 bases at J, with 16 bases between the two ends. Here the CDR3 reads CASSSLLGADSYNEQFF. In DNA, the CDR3 is TGTGCCAGCAGTTCCCTCTTGGGGGCCGACTCCTACAATGAGCAGTTCTTC.

This clonotype has just a few counts. The chain links TRBV20-1 to TRBJ1-4; D may be TRBD1 (5 bases). V dropped 1 base and J dropped 7 bases, with 16 bases sitting between them. This CDR3 spans 15 amino acids. The germline V gene has CDR1 DFQATT and CDR2 SNEGSKA (reference sequence). The CDR3 here is CSARVGRGVGEKLFF. Written as DNA, the CDR3 is TGCAGTGCTAGAGTTGGAAGAGGGGTTGGTGAAAAACTGTTTTTT.

Here the CDR3 reads CASSLGAATYEQYF. CDR3 DNA: TGTGCCAGCAGCTTGGGGGCAGCGACCTACGAGCAGTACTTC. The rearrangement links TRBV5-6 to TRBJ2-7; no definite D call. Trimming cost V 0 bases and J 2 bases, with 9 bases left between them. Looked up from germline, CDR1 is SGHDT and CDR2 is YYEEEE. This CDR3 spans 14 amino acids.

As to this clonotype: Germline and junction disagree at one end, which may indicate a read error. The chain joins TRBV19 to TRBJ2-3; tentative D call: TRBD2 (5 bases). There are 14 residues in the CDR3. The V gene's germline CDR1 is LNHDA and CDR2 SQIVND (reference sequence). CDR3 nucleotide sequence: TGTGCCAATAGTACGACTATTAGCGCAGATACGCAGTATTTT. Its protein product is CANSTTISADTQYF.

The chain couples TRBV7-2 to TRBJ1-2, with D perhaps TRBD1 (6 bases). V was trimmed by 5 bases and J by 6 bases, leaving 13 bases between them. CDR3 size: 13 residues. The V gene's germline CDR1 is SGHTA and CDR2 FQGNSA. The CDR3 sequence is CASSPRTANGYTF. CDR3 coding DNA: TGTGCCAGCAGCCCGAGGACAGCCAATGGCTACACCTTC.

This chain uses TRBV20-1 with TRBJ2-5; perhaps TRBD2 as D (5 bases). This CDR3 region has 13 residues. The germline CDR1 and CDR2 sequences are DFQATT and SNEGSKA (reference sequence). V was cut by 1 base and J by 7 bases, with 13 bases left in between. CDR3 nucleotide sequence: TGCAGTGCTAGAGTTTGGGGAGAGGCGACCCAGTACTTC. Translating gives CSARVWGEATQYF.

This clonotype was seen a handful of times. The CDR3 protein is CASSTGEGALRQPQHF. CDR3 DNA sequence: TGTGCCAGCAGTACCGGGGAGGGGGCCCTTCGGCAGCCCCAGCATTTT. The chain joins TRBV6-2 or TRBV6-3 to TRBJ1-5; 7 bases align to TRBD1. With V trimmed by 5 bases and J by 7 bases, 14 bases remained unmatched. From germline, CDR1 is MNHEY and CDR2 SVGEGT. CDR3 size: 16 residues.

This clonotype qualifies as medium-sized. The J gene is TRBJ2-3, the V gene TRBV20-1; TRBD2 matches 9 bases. The CDR3 sequence is 13 residues long. The V and J ends lost 6 bases and 2 bases, in that order; junction bases with no gene match: 3. Germline V gene sequence: CDR1 DFQATT, CDR2 SNEGSKA (reference sequence). CDR3 coding DNA: TGCAGTGCCCTAGCGGGGAACACAGATACGCAGTATTTT. It codes for CSALAGNTDTQYF.

This clonotype was seen ten or more times. The V and J genes are TRBV29-1 and TRBJ2-1, with 8 bases that match TRBD2. This CDR3 spans 14 amino acids. Losses at the gene ends were 6 bases for V and 0 bases for J; bases not matched to a gene: 4. Germline assignment: CDR1 SQVTM and CDR2 ANQGSEA. CDR3 nucleotide sequence: TGCAGCGTGGGGGGACTAGACTCCTACAATGAGCAGTTCTTC. This codes for CSVGGLDSYNEQFF.

This clonotype was picked up many times. The chain uses TRBV12-3 or TRBV12-4 and TRBJ1-1; D is perhaps TRBD1 (5 bases). This CDR3 spans 12 amino acids. The V end was cut by 7 bases, the J end by 5 bases, with 11 bases between. CDR3: CASTQGGTEAFF. The CDR3 DNA follows: TGTGCCAGCACGCAGGGAGGGACTGAAGCTTTCTTT.

The J gene is TRBJ1-2, the V gene TRBV11-2; a possible D gene is TRBD1 (5 bases). This CDR3 region has 15 residues. Deletions cut 0 bases from V and 5 bases from J, with 13 bases between. CDR1 is SGHAT, CDR2 FQNNGV, per germline. Written as DNA, the CDR3 is TGTGCCAGCAGCTTAGAGAGGGGACGGCCATATGGCTACACCTTC. Translating gives CASSLERGRPYGYTF.

A remark on this clonotype: No conserved phenylalanine or tryptophan ends this CDR3, so it is likely a read error. The limits of the CDR3 on the DNA are not certain, so only TCRdb's listed CDR3 is given. The chain uses TRBV10-3 and TRBJ2-4; the table's TRBD1 call for D was not verified on the DNA. The CDR3 numbers 9 amino acids, ends counted. Germline V gives CDR1 ENHRY, CDR2 SYGVKD. The CDR3 loop is CAISEDRVL.

As to this clonotype: This may come from a read error, since a much larger clone is one base off. The V call is TRBV7-7, the J call TRBJ2-7; 13 positions match TRBD2. The CDR3 totals 15 residues. The germline gives CDR1 SSHAT, CDR2 FNYEAQ (reference sequence). The CDR3 is CASSPGTSGTYEQYF. The CDR3 DNA sequence: TGTGCTAGCAGCCCAGGGACTAGCGGGACCTACGAGCAGTACTTC.

This clonotype was observed a few times. V and J are TRBV9 and TRBJ2-3, with a possible D match to TRBD1 (6 bases). The V and J ends lost 3 bases and 9 bases respectively, with 14 bases between them. This CDR3 spans 13 amino acids. Germline lookup yields CDR1 SGDLS and CDR2 YYNGEE. CDR3 nucleotide sequence: TGTGCCAGCAGCGGAGTGACAGGCGACACGCAGTATTTT. As protein: CASSGVTGDTQYF.

The chain carries TRBV30 and TRBJ1-1; TRBD1 is a possible D gene (6 bases). CDR1 is GTSNPN, CDR2 SVGIG, per germline (reference sequence). Trimming cost V 1 base and J 0 bases, with 6 bases left between them. The CDR3 is made up of 13 amino acids. CDR3 coding DNA: TGTGCCTGGAGTGGACAGGTGAACACTGAAGCTTTCTTT. It codes for CAWSGQVNTEAFF.

In its sample, this clonotype was seen a few times. J is TRBJ2-5 and V is TRBV20-1; D remains ambiguous. There are 14 residues in the CDR3. Trimming took off 0 bases at V and 2 bases at J, with 10 bases between the two ends. CDR1 and CDR2 (germline): DFQATT, SNEGSKA (reference sequence). The CDR3: CSARDLYGQETQYF. CDR3 coding DNA: TGCAGTGCTAGAGATCTTTACGGACAAGAGACCCAGTACTTC.

The genes are TRBV7-6 and TRBJ2-7; D ambiguous. The CDR3 length is 15 residues. CDR1 is SGHVS and CDR2 is FNYEAQ in the germline V gene. V gave up 7 bases and J gave up 2 bases, with 18 bases separating them. The CDR3 spells CASTPLADRTYEQYF. The CDR3 DNA reads TGTGCCAGCACCCCCTTGGCGGATCGAACCTACGAGCAGTACTTC.

The chain uses TRBV5-1 and TRBJ1-1; unclear D gene. The ends were cut back, 4 bases at V and 3 bases at J, with 16 bases in the middle. CDR1 is SGHRS, CDR2 YFSETQ, per germline. The CDR3 covers 15 residues. CDR3 sequence (DNA): TGCGCCAGCAGCCCCCGTGGGAGCCGGGACACTGAAGCTTTCTTT. Protein sequence: CASSPRGSRDTEAFF.

This clonotype showed up just a few times. This sequence joins TRBV2 and TRBJ1-1, with 7 bases that match TRBD1. CDR1 is SNHLY and CDR2 is FYNNEI in the germline V gene. The CDR3 is 14 residues long. Trimming cost V 6 bases and J 1 base; bases outside gene matches: 5. The CDR3 sequence is CASSEQGPNTEAFF. The CDR3 nucleotides read TGTGCCAGCAGCGAACAGGGGCCGAACACTGAAGCTTTCTTT.

This clonotype has ten or more counts. The chain employs TRBV10-3 and TRBJ2-3; D is unresolved. Trimming shortened V by 7 bases and J by 2 bases, and 10 bases separated the two germline ends. Germline V gives CDR1 ENHRY, CDR2 SYGVKD. The CDR3 is 13 amino acids. The CDR3 DNA sequence: TGTGCCATCACCCCCGAAGCCACAGATACGCAGTATTTT. This codes for CAITPEATDTQYF.

V is TRBV20-1 and J is TRBJ1-1; the D gene is possibly TRBD1 (6 bases). Germline V gene lookup returns CDR1 DFQATT and CDR2 SNEGSKA (reference sequence). The CDR3 loop spans 15 amino acids. V shed 0 bases and J shed 4 bases, with 15 bases lying between them. CDR3 DNA sequence: TGCAGTGCTAGAGATGGCGGGGGCGTCAGCACTGAAGCTTTCTTT. Its translation: CSARDGGGVSTEAFF.

The J gene is TRBJ1-2, the V gene TRBV7-6; D is perhaps TRBD1 (5 bases). Trimming stripped 5 bases from V and 5 bases from J, with 15 bases between. The CDR3 contains 14 residues. Germline V gives CDR1 SGHVS, CDR2 FNYEAQ. In DNA, the CDR3 is TGTGCCAGCAGCGAGACAGTTATGGGTTATGGCTACACCTTC. Translated, it gives CASSETVMGYGYTF.

This chain joins TRBV29-1 and TRBJ2-2, with a possible D match to TRBD1 (6 bases). V was clipped by 7 bases and J by 5 bases, with 14 bases between them. The CDR3 has 13 amino acids. Germline V CDR1 and CDR2: SQVTM, ANQGSEA. CDR3 sequence: CSASGAHTGELFF. CDR3 nucleotides: TGCAGCGCTTCAGGGGCCCATACCGGGGAGCTGTTTTTT.

The V call is TRBV7-2, the J call TRBJ1-5; D is uncertain. CDR3 length: 15 residues. V gave up 2 bases and J gave up 1 base, with 9 bases separating them. Germline V gene lookup returns CDR1 SGHTA and CDR2 FQGNSA. DNA for the CDR3: TGTGCCAGCAGCTTATACACGACCAGCAATCAGCCCCAGCATTTT. Translation gives CASSLYTTSNQPQHF.

This clonotype has ten or more counts. V usage is TRBV6-2 or TRBV6-3 and J usage is TRBJ1-1; D is unresolved. The V end was cut by 6 bases, the J end by 0 bases, with 11 bases between. Germline CDR1 is MNHEY and CDR2 is SVGEGT. The CDR3 covers 14 residues. The CDR3 protein is CASSDQDMNTEAFF. DNA of the CDR3: TGTGCCAGCAGCGATCAGGATATGAACACTGAAGCTTTCTTT.

This clonotype was counted at least ten times. This sequence joins TRBV5-1 and TRBJ2-2; 8 positions agree with TRBD1. J gave up 7 bases and V 4 bases, and 6 bases lay outside the gene matches. Looked up from germline, CDR1 is SGHRS and CDR2 is YFSETQ. This CDR3 is 14 amino acids long. The chain's CDR3 is CASSAGQGGGELFF. The CDR3 nucleotides read TGCGCCAGCAGCGCCGGACAGGGCGGCGGGGAGCTGTTTTTT.

This clonotype was found a few times. This chain links TRBV27 with TRBJ2-7, with TRBD1 identical over 9 bases. Per the germline V gene, CDR1 is MNHEY and CDR2 is SMNVEV (reference sequence). The junction had 11 bases not matched to a gene; V was cut back by 2 bases and J by 3 bases. The CDR3 is made up of 17 amino acids. The CDR3 loop is CASSLIARRDRDYEQYF. The CDR3 region has the DNA TGTGCCAGCAGTTTAATAGCACGTCGGGACAGGGACTACGAGCAGTACTTC.

This clonotype was detected ten times or more. The chain is built from TRBV7-3 and TRBJ1-1; possible D gene TRBD1, 5 bases. Germline values: CDR1 SGHTA, CDR2 FQGTGA. The V end was cut by 2 bases, the J end by 5 bases, with 12 bases between. There are 14 residues in the CDR3. The DNA for the CDR3 is TGTGCCAGCAGCTTATTGCCGGGGGGGACTGAAGCTTTCTTT. It encodes CASSLLPGGTEAFF.

This chain uses TRBV6-5 with TRBJ2-1; D is unresolved. The V gene's germline CDR1 is MNHEY and CDR2 SVGAGI. Between the trimmed V and J ends, which lost 7 bases and 7 bases, there was a span of 20 bases. The CDR3 contains 15 residues. The CDR3 region is CASTLTGQRGNEQFF. Written as DNA, the CDR3 is TGTGCCAGCACCCTTACCGGGCAGCGAGGTAATGAGCAGTTCTTC.